What follows are 27 T cell receptor beta chains derived from one specimen sequenced in a study of T cell repertoires in cytomegalovirus infection. MiXCR was run by TCRdb on the reads, yielding one entry per CDR3 protein. The table lists 250,000 or so distinct CDR3 sequences, about 18% of them singletons. The sequencing sample was made of CD8+ T cells from PBMCs. These TCRs come from a human donor in good health (CMV status not recorded). Some clones in this sample may be carry-over from other donors' samples.

This clonotype was seen a handful of times. The chain is built from TRBV29-1 and TRBJ2-7; TRBD1 agrees at 11 bases. With V trimmed by 4 bases and J by 5 bases, 7 bases remained unmatched. CDR3 length equals 14 residues. Germline CDR1 reads SQVTM; CDR2 reads ANQGSEA. The CDR3 spells CSVGLGQGVNEQYF. DNA of the CDR3: TGCAGCGTTGGGTTGGGACAGGGGGTAAACGAGCAGTACTTC.

The V call is TRBV6-1, the J call TRBJ2-7; 7 nucleotides align to TRBD1. J gave up 3 bases and V 5 bases, and 13 bases lay outside the gene matches. Germline CDR1 is MNHNS and CDR2 is SASEGT. CDR3 length equals 16 residues. The CDR3 bases are TGTGCCAGCAGTTCACCCTATCAGACAGGGATCTACGAGCAGTACTTC. Amino acids: CASSSPYQTGIYEQYF.

This clonotype was seen a handful of times. The genes are TRBV5-1 and TRBJ1-1; D possibly corresponds to TRBD1 (5 bases). The CDR3 runs 18 residues. Per germline, CDR1 SGHRS and CDR2 YFSETQ. V gave up 0 bases and J gave up 1 base, with 19 bases separating them. The CDR3: CASSLEPAIQTGNTEAFF. Here the CDR3 DNA reads TGCGCCAGCAGCTTGGAACCCGCAATTCAAACAGGGAACACTGAAGCTTTCTTT.

The CDR3 DNA is TGTGCCAGCAGATCTAGCGGGGGTATCAATGAGCAGTTCTTC. Its protein product is CASRSSGGINEQFF. The chain has TRBV12-3 or TRBV12-4 and TRBJ2-1; 10 bases are shared with TRBD2. J lost 6 bases, V lost 6 bases, and 5 bases had no gene match. The CDR3 spans 14 residues.

This clonotype has ten or more counts. The genes are TRBV4-1 and TRBJ2-7, with 9 bases identical to TRBD2. CDR1 is MGHRA, CDR2 YSYEKL, per germline. The CDR3 is 15 amino acids. The V and J ends lost 2 bases and 3 bases, in that order; junction bases with no gene match: 5. CDR3 protein: CASSQLAGVVYEQYF. CDR3 nucleotides: TGCGCCAGCAGCCAATTAGCGGGGGTCGTCTACGAGCAGTACTTC.

This chain links TRBV28 with TRBJ1-2; 10 positions match TRBD1. CDR1 MDHEN and CDR2 SYDVKM come from the germline V gene. The junction had 12 bases not matched to a gene; V was cut back by 7 bases and J by 4 bases. This CDR3 spans 16 amino acids. CDR3 sequence: CASTQTGGILGYGYTF. CDR3 DNA: TGTGCCAGCACCCAGACAGGGGGCATTCTTGGCTATGGCTACACCTTC.

This clonotype was counted at least ten times. The chain is built from TRBV7-9 and TRBJ2-3, with 10 bases lining up with TRBD2. Germline V lookup: CDR1 SEHNR, CDR2 FQNEAQ (reference sequence). With 4 bases clipped from V and 6 bases from J, the junction kept 16 bases outside the gene matches. This CDR3 is 18 amino acids long. The CDR3 DNA is TGTGCCAGCAGCTCCCCCTCGTTCGCTAGCGGGGGCGGTGATACGCAGTATTTT. Amino acids: CASSSPSFASGGGDTQYF. The whole variable domain, remainder taken from reference TRBV7-9 and TRBJ2-3, is DTGVSQNPRHKITKRGQNVTFRCDPISEHNRLYWYRQTLGQGPEFLTYFQNEAQLEKSRLLSDRFSAERPKGSFSTLEIQRTEQGDSAMYLCASSSPSFASGGGDTQYFGPGTRLTVL.

This CDR3 is CSVDSLSSYNEQFF. The DNA of the CDR3 is TGCAGCGTTGACAGTCTAAGCTCCTACAATGAGCAGTTCTTC. The genes are TRBV29-1 and TRBJ2-1; D remains unclear. Germline V lookup: CDR1 SQVTM, CDR2 ANQGSEA. There are 14 residues in the CDR3. With 3 bases removed from V and 0 bases from J, the gap between germline ends came to 9 bases.

This clonotype was recorded many times. V usage is TRBV28 and J usage is TRBJ2-2; maybe TRBD2 (5 bases). The CDR3 sequence is 16 residues long. Germline CDR1 is MDHEN and CDR2 is SYDVKM. Trimming took off 4 bases at V and 4 bases at J, with 16 bases between the two ends. CDR3 residues: CASSSTGKESTGELFF. For the CDR3, the DNA is TGTGCCAGCAGTTCCACGGGAAAAGAATCCACCGGGGAGCTGTTTTTT.

The gene calls are TRBV19 and TRBJ1-5; D is unresolved. This CDR3 is built from 16 residues. Trimming cost V 7 bases and J 1 base, with 17 bases left between them. Per the germline V gene, CDR1 is LNHDA and CDR2 is SQIVND (reference sequence). The chain's CDR3 is CASTQTTTRSNQPQHF. CDR3 bases: TGTGCCAGTACTCAGACGACAACCCGGAGCAATCAGCCCCAGCATTTT. The whole variable domain, filled in from reference TRBV19 and TRBJ1-5, reads DGGITQSPKYLFRKEGQNVTLSCEQNLNHDAMYWYRQDPGQGLRLIYYSQIVNDFQKGDIAEGYSVSREKKESFPLTVTSAQKNPTAFYLCASTQTTTRSNQPQHFGDGTRLSIL.

This clonotype has a handful of counts. The rearrangement joins TRBV13 to TRBJ2-7; a possible D gene is TRBD1 (5 bases). The V and J ends lost 2 bases and 0 bases respectively, with 8 bases between them. The CDR3 length is 14 residues. Germline V gene sequence: CDR1 PRHDT, CDR2 FYEKMQ (reference sequence). DNA for the CDR3: TGTGCCAGCAGCTTATCGGACAACTCCTACGAGCAGTACTTC. It translates to CASSLSDNSYEQYF.

This clonotype was seen at least ten times. The chain is built from TRBV28 and TRBJ1-2; D is perhaps TRBD1 (5 bases). Germline CDR1 reads MDHEN; CDR2 reads SYDVKM. Trimming shortened V by 5 bases and J by 4 bases, and 17 bases separated the two germline ends. CDR3 size: 15 residues. The CDR3 nucleotides are TGTGCCAGCAGTATCACCCCCGACAGTTCCTATGGCTACACCTTC. Its protein is CASSITPDSSYGYTF.

This chain connects TRBV7-2 to TRBJ1-2; TRBD1 aligns across 7 bases. The germline gives CDR1 SGHTA, CDR2 FQGNSA. The CDR3 is made up of 15 amino acids. With V trimmed by 5 bases and J by 1 base, 7 bases remained unmatched. The CDR3 protein is CASSAFTGDNYGYTF. CDR3 sequence (DNA): TGTGCCAGCAGCGCTTTTACAGGGGATAACTATGGCTACACCTTC.

The genes are TRBV12-3 or TRBV12-4 and TRBJ2-7; TRBD1 matches 9 bases. With V trimmed by 5 bases and J by 7 bases, 6 bases remained unmatched. This CDR3 comprises 13 residues. As DNA, the CDR3 is TGTGCCAGCAGTGGGACAGGGATTCGGGAGCAGTACTTC. Protein: CASSGTGIREQYF.

This clonotype has only a few counts. CDR3 sequence (DNA): TGTGCCAGCAGTGGAAGACAGAGACTGTTGGCAGATACGCAGTATTTT. Its protein is CASSGRQRLLADTQYF. The gene calls are TRBV2 and TRBJ2-3, with D perhaps TRBD1 (5 bases). With 4 bases removed from V and 4 bases from J, the gap between germline ends came to 18 bases. The CDR3 is made up of 16 amino acids. CDR1 SNHLY and CDR2 FYNNEI come from the germline V gene.

This clonotype was detected many times. The CDR3 DNA follows: TGTGCCAGCAGTGTTGTGGGATACTACGAGCAGTACTTC. Its translation is CASSVVGYYEQYF. The chain combines TRBV6-2 or TRBV6-3 with TRBJ2-7; no definite D call. Per germline, CDR1 MNHEY and CDR2 SVGEGT. Trimming stripped 5 bases from V and 3 bases from J, with 11 bases between. The CDR3 consists of 13 residues.

This clonotype has at least ten counts. The rearrangement links TRBV7-9 to TRBJ2-1; the D gene is possibly TRBD1 (6 bases). Trimming shortened V by 4 bases and J by 9 bases, and 10 bases separated the two germline ends. CDR1 is SEHNR, CDR2 FQNEAQ, per germline (reference sequence). The CDR3 totals 12 residues. The CDR3 bases are TGTGCCAGCAGCTCTTCCAGGGGTGAGCAGTTCTTC. This sequence encodes CASSSSRGEQFF.

The chain carries TRBV5-6 and TRBJ2-7; no clear D. Looked up from germline, CDR1 is SGHDT and CDR2 is YYEEEE. The CDR3 runs to 13 residues. Trimming cost V 2 bases and J 0 bases, with 6 bases left between them. CDR3 in DNA: TGTGCCAGCAGCTTCGGCATCTCCTACGAGCAGTACTTC. It encodes CASSFGISYEQYF.

In its sample, this clonotype was seen a few times. The chain carries TRBV14 and TRBJ2-3, with a possible D match to TRBD1 (6 bases). V was shortened by 2 bases and J by 2 bases, with 11 bases between the two germline ends. The germline CDR1 and CDR2 sequences are SGHDN and FVKESK. CDR3 length: 15 amino acids. The CDR3 DNA is TGTGCCAGCAGCCAACTCTCAGGGGACACAGATACGCAGTATTTT. The encoded protein is CASSQLSGDTDTQYF.

This clonotype was observed a few times. CDR3 in amino acids: CASSLVATAGELFF. CDR3 DNA sequence: TGTGCCAGCAGCTTAGTAGCGACCGCCGGGGAGCTGTTTTTT. The rearrangement links TRBV11-2 to TRBJ2-2, with D possibly TRBD2 on 5 matching bases. V lost 1 base, J lost 6 bases, and 9 bases lay in between. The V gene's germline CDR1 is SGHAT and CDR2 FQNNGV. The CDR3 has 14 residues.

The CDR3: CASSQERPRDEQFF. The CDR3 DNA follows: TGCGCCAGCAGCCAAGAGCGGCCTAGAGATGAGCAGTTCTTC. J is TRBJ2-1 and V is TRBV4-1; D gene ambiguous. The germline V and J ends were trimmed by 0 bases and 8 bases, with 11 bases remaining between them. Germline assignment: CDR1 MGHRA and CDR2 YSYEKL. This CDR3 spans 14 amino acids.

There are a few counts of this clonotype. The gene calls are TRBV6-6 and TRBJ2-7, with 7 positions matching TRBD2. Germline CDR1 is MNHNY and CDR2 is SVGAGI (reference sequence). With V trimmed by 6 bases and J by 10 bases, 9 bases remained unmatched. The CDR3 is made up of 12 amino acids. In DNA form, the CDR3 reads TGTGCCAGCAGCCCCGGGACTACAGATCAGTACTTC. Translating it yields CASSPGTTDQYF.

The gene calls are TRBV7-9 and TRBJ1-1; tentative D call: TRBD1 (5 bases). The CDR3 is 13 amino acids. V dropped 8 bases and J dropped 1 base, with 11 bases sitting between them. Per germline, CDR1 SEHNR and CDR2 FQNEAQ (reference sequence). CDR3 DNA: TGTGCCAGCCTCGGGGGGGGGAACACTGAAGCTTTCTTT. Its protein product is CASLGGGNTEAFF.

This clonotype was seen a handful of times. CDR3 sequence reads: CSVEGEGASWTEAFF. The DNA for the CDR3 is TGCAGCGTTGAAGGCGAGGGGGCGTCGTGGACTGAAGCTTTCTTT. The chain recombines TRBV29-1 with TRBJ1-1, with TRBD1 matching 7 bases. This CDR3 contains 15 residues. J lost 5 bases, V lost 1 base, and 10 bases had no gene match. From germline, CDR1 is SQVTM and CDR2 ANQGSEA.

The V call is TRBV24-1, the J call TRBJ2-1; weak D call: TRBD2 (5 bases). V lost 5 bases to trimming and J lost 5 bases, with 21 bases between them. Germline lookup yields CDR1 KGHDR and CDR2 SFDVKD. The CDR3 runs 17 residues. CDR3 DNA: TGTGCCACCAGTGCCCGGGAAAGGGCGCTACCGGACAATGAGCAGTTCTTC. It codes for CATSARERALPDNEQFF.

The chain couples TRBV6-4 to TRBJ1-2; 10 nucleotides line up with TRBD1. The CDR3 runs 18 residues. CDR1 MRHNA and CDR2 SNTAGT come from the germline V gene. V dropped 6 bases and J dropped 6; count of bases not matched to a gene: 19. In DNA form, the CDR3 reads TGTGCCAGCAGGACCACTCACCTCGACAGGGGGCAAGGGAATGGCTACACCTTC. It yields the protein CASRTTHLDRGQGNGYTF.

J is TRBJ2-5 and V is TRBV7-3, with D possibly TRBD1 on 5 matching bases. CDR3 length equals 14 residues. CDR1 SGHTA and CDR2 FQGTGA come from the germline V gene. Trimming shortened V by 5 bases and J by 0 bases, and 10 bases separated the two germline ends. CDR3 loop: CASSPPGHQETQYF. DNA of the CDR3: TGTGCCAGCAGCCCCCCAGGGCACCAAGAGACCCAGTACTTC.